The 6 T cell receptor beta chains in this list originate from one sample, sequenced in a study of T cell changes during pregnancy in multiple sclerosis. Sequencing used immunoSEQ multiplex PCR; TCRdb keeps in-frame clones, though not all of them. Of about 73,000 clones in the sample, 85% to 95% are singletons; the top ten hold 2.5% to 3%. The sequencing here drew on peripheral blood, taken in the third trimester of pregnancy. All receptors derive from a female donor in good health, enrolled as a control in a pregnancy study.

The chain couples TRBV10-2 to TRBJ2-7, with TRBD1 identical over 8 bases. There are 12 residues in the CDR3. Per germline, CDR1 WSHSY and CDR2 SAAADI. With 7 bases clipped from V and 2 bases from J, the junction kept 1 base outside the gene matches. CDR3 sequence (DNA): TGCGCCAGCAAACAGGGGGCCTACGAGCAGTACTTC. It translates to CASKQGAYEQYF.

The chain employs TRBV11-2 and TRBJ2-5, with TRBD2 matching over 8 bases. Germline V gives CDR1 SGHAT, CDR2 FQNNGV. V trimming: 5 bases; J trimming: 7 bases; junction bases outside the gene matches: 12. This CDR3 is built from 15 residues. CDR3 bases: TGTGCCAGCAGCCCCCAGGGTAGCGGGATGGGGACCCAGTACTTC. Protein: CASSPQGSGMGTQYF.

The rearrangement joins TRBV5-6 to TRBJ2-7; 7 nucleotides line up with TRBD1. This CDR3 region has 14 residues. CDR1 and CDR2 (germline): SGHDT, YYEEEE. With 4 bases clipped from V and 3 bases from J, the junction kept 7 bases outside the gene matches. Here the CDR3 reads CASSVRQGNYEQYF. The CDR3 coding sequence is TGTGCCAGCAGCGTAAGACAGGGAAACTACGAGCAGTACTTC.

Concerning this clone itself: Other nucleotide sequences from this sample produce the same CDR3. This chain links TRBV29-1 with TRBJ2-1, with a possible D match to TRBD2 (5 bases). The CDR3 has 10 residues. Germline V gene sequence: CDR1 SQVTM, CDR2 ANQGSEA. Between the trimmed V and J ends, which lost 7 bases and 6 bases, there was a span of 7 bases. In DNA, the CDR3 is TGCAGCGGGACTTCCAATGAGCAGTTCTTC. This translates into CSGTSNEQFF.

The chain recombines TRBV4-1 with TRBJ2-7; no clear D. The length of the CDR3 is 13 residues. V was clipped by 2 bases and J by 3 bases, with 8 bases between them. The germline V gene has CDR1 MGHRA and CDR2 YSYEKL. The CDR3 protein is CASSQHAGYEQYF. The CDR3 region has the DNA TGCGCCAGCAGCCAACACGCAGGCTACGAGCAGTACTTC.

This sequence joins TRBV18 and TRBJ1-1, with 11 positions matching TRBD1. The J segment lost 8 bases and the V segment lost 3 bases, leaving 8 bases of the junction unmatched. The CDR3 consists of 15 residues. Germline V gene lookup returns CDR1 KGHSH and CDR2 LQKENI. CDR3 nucleotide sequence: TGTGCCAGCTCACCTCGGACAGGGGGCGCTTCCGAAGCTTTCTTT. It yields the protein CASSPRTGGASEAFF. The variable domain in full, completed from reference TRBV18 and TRBJ1-1, reads NAGVMQNPRHLVRRRGQEARLRCSPMKGHSHVYWYRQLPEEGLKFMVYLQKENIIDESGMPKERFSAEFPKEGPSILRIQQVVRGDSAAYFCASSPRTGGASEAFFGQGTRLTVV.